Presented here are 7 T cell receptor beta chains from one specimen sequenced in a study of PD-1 blockade in classical Hodgkin lymphoma. Each of the patients experienced relapse following autologous stem cell transplantation, and their brentuximab vedotin exposure differed. The assay was immunoSEQ multiplex PCR, and TCRdb's table has in-frame clones only and misses some. The top ten hold 5.5% to 8.5% of the sample, which has roughly 100,000 clones, around 89% seen once. Sequenced here: peripheral blood mononuclear cells (PBMCs), sampled before the second cycle of nivolumab. Every receptor here comes from a human donor with classical Hodgkin lymphoma.

This clone has a handful of counts. This chain uses TRBV15 with TRBJ1-6, with D maybe TRBD1 (5 bases). Per the germline V gene, CDR1 is LNHNV and CDR2 is YYDKDF (reference sequence). The CDR3 is 14 amino acids. V lost 0 bases to trimming and J lost 9 bases, with 9 bases between them. DNA of the CDR3: TGTGCCACCAGCAGAGAGGGGGATGGTTCACCCCTCCACTTT. This codes for CATSREGDGSPLHF.

V is TRBV27 and J is TRBJ2-5; 7 nucleotides agree with TRBD1. J was trimmed by 3 bases and V by 2 bases; bases with no gene match: 6. The CDR3 contains 15 residues. Germline CDR1 MNHEY, CDR2 SMNVEV (reference sequence). This CDR3 is CASSLDPGGEETQYF. The CDR3 bases are TGTGCCAGCAGTTTAGACCCAGGGGGAGAAGAGACCCAGTACTTC.

The chain couples TRBV27 to TRBJ1-1; D gene uncertain. The CDR3 is made up of 15 amino acids. Germline V gene lookup returns CDR1 MNHEY and CDR2 SMNVEV (reference sequence). V was clipped by 0 bases and J by 3 bases, with 11 bases between them. DNA for the CDR3: TGTGCCAGCAGTTTATCTGCCGGAGAGTACACTGAAGCTTTCTTT. It is translated as CASSLSAGEYTEAFF.

The chain links TRBV14 to TRBJ1-1; TRBD1 matches 7 bases. The V gene's germline CDR1 is SGHDN and CDR2 FVKESK. V shed 10 bases and J 1 base; nucleotides not matched to a gene: 18. This CDR3 spans 17 amino acids. The CDR3 bases are TGTGCCAACGAACCTATTACAGGGGCCGTTCAGAACACTGAAGCTTTCTTT. Residues: CANEPITGAVQNTEAFF.

The J gene is TRBJ1-4, the V gene TRBV28, with TRBD1 matching over 8 bases. The CDR3 is 14 amino acids. CDR1 is MDHEN, CDR2 SYDVKM, per germline. Trimming cost V 5 bases and J 8 bases; bases outside gene matches: 7. CDR3 sequence: CASSPTGGWEKLFF. CDR3 nucleotides: TGTGCCAGCAGTCCCACAGGGGGTTGGGAAAAACTGTTTTTT.

Here the CDR3 reads CASSLFSSGSGELFF. The CDR3 DNA is TGCGCCAGCAGCTTGTTCTCTAGTGGGTCCGGGGAGCTGTTTTTT. V and J are TRBV5-1 and TRBJ2-2; D gene uncertain. This CDR3 comprises 15 residues. V lost 1 base and J lost 6, with 13 bases in between. Germline values: CDR1 SGHRS, CDR2 YFSETQ.

As to this clone: This sample includes further DNA sequences coding for the same CDR3. V usage is TRBV6-5 and J usage is TRBJ1-6, with a weak D call TRBD1 (5 bases). Trimming pared 1 base from V and 7 bases from J, leaving 11 bases between. The CDR3 is 15 amino acids. Germline V gene sequence: CDR1 MNHEY, CDR2 SVGAGI. CDR3 sequence (DNA): TGTGCCAGCAGTTACTTCCCTCAGGGCAATTCACCCCTCCACTTT. It specifies CASSYFPQGNSPLHF.